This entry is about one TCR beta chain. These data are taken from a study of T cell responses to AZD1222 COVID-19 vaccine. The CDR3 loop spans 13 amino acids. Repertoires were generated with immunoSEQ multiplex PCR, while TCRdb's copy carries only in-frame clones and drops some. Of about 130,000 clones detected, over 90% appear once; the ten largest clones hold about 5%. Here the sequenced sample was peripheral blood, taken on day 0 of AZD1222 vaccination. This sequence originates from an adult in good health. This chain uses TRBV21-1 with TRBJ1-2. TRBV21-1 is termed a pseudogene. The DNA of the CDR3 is TGTGCCAGCAGCAAATGGGGGAGGGATGGCTACACCTTC. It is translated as CASSKWGRDGYTF.